This TCR beta chain was captured by sequencing in a study of blood T cells in healthy people across ages. Study in general: Template switching recovered approximately one barcoded beta molecule for every two T cells.

In its sample, this clonotype was seen a few times. Trimming pared 1 base from V and 2 bases from J, leaving 17 bases between. The CDR3 has 17 amino acids. The germline V gene encodes CDR1 SGHKS and CDR2 YYEKEE (reference sequence). A second about 6 to 11 cycle PCR used barcoded and J-beta primers. MiXCR was run by TCRdb on the 5' RACE reads, yielding one entry per CDR3 protein. The sample contains about 720,000 distinct CDR3 sequences, approximately 22% of which appear only once. The rearrangement uses TRBV5-5 and TRBJ2-3; D gene uncertain. The sequencing input was blood. The sequence was collected from a man between 65 and 80 years old in good health. The chain's CDR3 is CASSLSGSISPTDTQYF. The DNA for the CDR3 is TGTGCCAGCAGCTTGTCGGGCAGCATTTCTCCCACAGATACGCAGTATTTT.